Listed below are T cell receptor beta chains from one sample, sequenced in a study of T cell responses to AZD1222 COVID-19 vaccine. Clones were read by immunoSEQ multiplex PCR, and TCRdb kept only the in-frame ones, dropping some. In the table there are 150,000 to 170,000 clones, about 85% of which are singletons. The sample in question was peripheral blood, obtained on day 0 of AZD1222 vaccination. These receptors were collected from an adult in good health. Each CDR3 is given with its conserved first and last residue. The D gene is left open where the match is weak. Expanded clones get a size class; other rows say once, few or many, or leave the size out.

D: -
size: -
J: TRBJ2-5
V: TRBV10-3
CDR3: CAISEISGGRETQYF
DNA: TGTGCCATCAGTGAGATATCCGGGGGGCGGGAGACCCAGTACTTC

D: -
size: -
J: TRBJ2-2
V: TRBV6-5
CDR3: CASSYSGYAGELFF
DNA: TGTGCCAGCAGTTACTCCGGGTACGCCGGGGAGCTGTTTTTT

D: -
size: once
J: TRBJ2-5
V: TRBV5-1
CDR3: CASSEGVGYQETQYF
DNA: TGCGCCAGCAGCGAGGGGGTTGGGTACCAAGAGACCCAGTACTTC

D: -
size: -
J: TRBJ1-5
V: TRBV20-1
CDR3: CSASLAGRGNQPQHF
DNA: TGCAGTGCTAGTCTAGCGGGGAGAGGCAATCAGCCCCAGCATTTT

D: -
size: -
J: TRBJ1-1
V: TRBV2
CDR3: CASTSFSEAFF
DNA: TGTGCCAGCACTTCTTTTTCTGAAGCTTTCTTT

D: -
size: -
J: TRBJ2-2
V: TRBV7-9
CDR3: CASSSTAGELFF
DNA: TGTGCCAGCAGCTCAACCGCCGGGGAGCTGTTTTTT

D: TRBD1
size: few
J: TRBJ1-1
V: TRBV6-2/TRBV6-3
CDR3: CASSYVQGPEAFF
DNA: TGTGCCAGCAGTTACGTACAGGGGCCCGAAGCTTTCTTT

D: -
size: -
J: TRBJ2-7
V: TRBV27
CDR3: CASSFGPANSYEQYF
DNA: TGTGCCAGCAGTTTTGGGCCAGCTAACTCCTACGAGCAGTACTTC

D: -
size: -
J: TRBJ2-3
V: TRBV9
CDR3: CASSVASLSTDTQYF
DNA: TGTGCCAGCAGCGTAGCTTCCCTGAGCACAGATACGCAGTATTTT

D: -
size: -
J: TRBJ1-2
V: TRBV19
CDR3: CASNQDSQEGNLANYGYTF
DNA: TGTGCCAGTAATCAGGACAGCCAAGAGGGAAATTTAGCTAACTATGGCTACACCTTC

D: TRBD2
size: -
J: TRBJ2-3
V: TRBV7-2
CDR3: CASSSGGRDTQYF
DNA: TGTGCCAGCAGCTCGGGGGGGAGAGATACGCAGTATTTT

D: -
size: -
J: TRBJ2-7
V: TRBV28
CDR3: CASATTGYFQQYF
DNA: TGTGCCAGCGCCACGACAGGTTATTTCCAGCAGTACTTC

D: -
size: -
J: TRBJ2-7
V: TRBV2
CDR3: CASRPLGEQYF
DNA: TGTGCCAGCAGGCCCTTGGGCGAGCAGTACTTC

D: TRBD1
size: -
J: TRBJ1-6
V: TRBV6-5
CDR3: CASSYGQGRGSPLHF
DNA: TGTGCCAGCAGTTATGGACAGGGGAGAGGATCACCCCTCCACTTT

D: TRBD1
size: few
J: TRBJ1-2
V: TRBV6-2/TRBV6-3
CDR3: CASSYHRGGLYGYTF
DNA: TGTGCCAGCAGTTACCACAGGGGCGGGCTTTATGGCTACACCTTC

D: -
size: -
J: TRBJ1-6
V: TRBV7-9
CDR3: CASSGGPNSPLHF
DNA: TGTGCCAGCAGCGGGGGGCCTAATTCACCCCTCCACTTT

D: -
size: once
J: TRBJ2-5
V: TRBV6-5
CDR3: CASNGRDKLSGTQYF
DNA: TGTGCCAGCAACGGCCGGGACAAATTAAGCGGGACCCAGTACTTC

D: -
size: -
J: TRBJ1-4
V: TRBV14
CDR3: CASSRGGTNEKLFF
DNA: TGTGCCAGCAGTCGAGGGGGGACTAATGAAAAACTGTTTTTT

D: TRBD1
size: -
J: TRBJ2-6
V: TRBV11-2
CDR3: CASSPRDRGPGANVLTF
DNA: TGTGCCAGCAGCCCGAGGGACAGGGGGCCTGGGGCCAACGTCCTGACTTTC

D: TRBD2
size: -
J: TRBJ2-7
V: TRBV6-8
CDR3: CASSPAAIAGTSYEQYF
DNA: TGTGCCAGCAGTCCCGCGGCGATAGCGGGGACCTCCTACGAGCAGTACTTC

D: -
size: -
J: TRBJ1-5
V: TRBV27
CDR3: CASSLYRVNQPQHF
DNA: TGTGCCAGCAGTTTATACAGGGTCAATCAGCCCCAGCATTTT

D: -
size: -
J: TRBJ1-2
V: TRBV5-1
CDR3: CASRQDGNYGYTF
DNA: TGCGCCAGCAGACAGGACGGTAACTATGGCTACACCTTC

D: TRBD1
size: few
J: TRBJ2-7
V: TRBV3-1/TRBV3-2
CDR3: CASSPMGQGGAEQYF
DNA: TGTGCCAGCAGCCCCATGGGACAGGGGGGAGCCGAGCAGTACTTC

D: TRBD1
size: -
J: TRBJ1-2
V: TRBV5-1
CDR3: CASRIDGQGAYGYTF
DNA: TGCGCCAGCCGGATTGATGGACAGGGGGCCTATGGCTACACCTTC

D: -
size: once
J: TRBJ2-3
V: TRBV7-9
CDR3: CASKAWADTQYF
DNA: TGTGCCAGCAAAGCTTGGGCAGATACGCAGTATTTT

D: TRBD1
size: -
J: TRBJ1-1
V: TRBV4-3
CDR3: CASSQDVQGGTEAFF
DNA: TGCGCCAGCAGCCAAGATGTACAGGGGGGCACTGAAGCTTTCTTT